Each of the 25 T cell receptor beta chains below was sequenced from the same sample in a study of molecular identifiers for immune sequencing clone quantification. Each CDR3 protein gets one entry after TCRdb re-called the PCR reads with MiXCR. The data hold approximately 670,000 distinct CDR3 sequences, with about 20% observed a single time. Sequenced material: naive CD8+ T cells from blood, with Jurkat cell RNA spiked in. Described subset: FACS-sorted CD8+CD4-CCR7+CD45RA+ naive T cells. These receptors originate from a human donor in good health. Some libraries in this study had Jurkat cell RNA spiked in.

Concerning this clonotype itself: A read error may produce the germline difference seen at one junction end. The chain couples TRBV7-6 to TRBJ2-1; possibly TRBD1 for D (6 bases). Germline CDR1 is SGHVS and CDR2 is FNYEAQ. This CDR3 has 17 residues. In DNA, the CDR3 is TGTGCCAGCAGCTCTGGGGGCCATGCCTACAACAGCGAGGAGCAGCTCTTC. Its translation: CASSSGGHAYNSEEQLF.

V and J are TRBV27 and TRBJ1-1, with D unclear. Germline CDR1 reads MNHEY; CDR2 reads SMNVEV (reference sequence). The CDR3 runs to 15 residues. Trimming removed 3 bases at V and 0 bases at J, with 11 bases between. The CDR3 sequence: CASSLEGMMNTEAFF. In DNA, the CDR3 is TGTGCCAGCAGTTTGGAGGGCATGATGAACACTGAAGCTTTCTTT.

There are many counts of this clonotype. The chain is built from TRBV6-2 or TRBV6-3 and TRBJ2-5, with D tentatively TRBD2 (6 bases). CDR3 size: 13 residues. Trimming stripped 11 bases from V and 1 base from J, with 14 bases between. Germline CDR1 and CDR2: MNHEY and SVGEGT. The CDR3 nucleotides read TGTGCCGGAGGGATCGGCGTCCAAGAGACCCAGTACTTC. Protein: CAGGIGVQETQYF.

This clonotype has a count of ten or more. This chain joins TRBV7-8 and TRBJ2-3; possible D gene TRBD1, 6 bases. This CDR3 spans 16 amino acids. Trimming shortened V by 0 bases and J by 0 bases, and 10 bases separated the two germline ends. The germline V gene encodes CDR1 SGHVS and CDR2 FQNEAQ. In DNA form, the CDR3 reads TGTGCCAGCAGCTTAGCAGGGGGTCGGAGCACAGATACGCAGTATTTT. It yields the protein CASSLAGGRSTDTQYF.

This clonotype appeared a few times. The chain links TRBV6-2 or TRBV6-3 to TRBJ2-2; unclear D gene. V was pared by 3 bases and J by 2 bases, with 10 bases between. This CDR3 contains 15 residues. Germline CDR1 MNHEY, CDR2 SVGEGT. CDR3 nucleotides: TGTGCCAGCAGTTATTCGGCAGACAACACCGGGGAGCTGTTTTTT. It specifies CASSYSADNTGELFF.

The V call is TRBV25-1, the J call TRBJ2-5, with D tentatively TRBD1 (7 bases). Germline V gives CDR1 MGHDK, CDR2 SYGVNS. This CDR3 spans 15 amino acids. Trimming cost V 3 bases and J 1 base, with 12 bases left between them. The CDR3 coding sequence is TGTGCCAGCAGTGAGAACAGGGGAGGCCAAGAGACCCAGTACTTC. Amino acids: CASSENRGGQETQYF.

This clonotype was recorded a few times. The gene calls are TRBV30 and TRBJ2-1, with unresolved D. This CDR3 is 12 amino acids long. Germline V gene lookup returns CDR1 GTSNPN and CDR2 SVGIG (reference sequence). V was pared by 3 bases and J by 7 bases, with 10 bases between. CDR3 nucleotides: TGTGCCTGGAGCATGACTTTTAATGAGCAGTTCTTC. Translating gives CAWSMTFNEQFF.

This clonotype was detected many times. The chain links TRBV15 to TRBJ1-5; no definite D call. CDR3 length: 14 amino acids. Deletions cut 0 bases from V and 5 bases from J, with 8 bases between. Germline CDR1 LNHNV, CDR2 YYDKDF (reference sequence). In DNA form, the CDR3 reads TGTGCCACCAGCAGAGATCGTAGTCATCAGCCCCAGCATTTT. It is translated as CATSRDRSHQPQHF.

This clonotype was recorded many times. The chain has TRBV5-1 and TRBJ2-1; the D is unclear. Germline-derived CDR1 and CDR2 are SGHRS and YFSETQ. The CDR3 is 13 residues long. V lost 2 bases, J lost 8 bases, and 11 bases lay in between. In DNA form, the CDR3 reads TGCGCCAGCAGCTTCGGTGTTGGCGATGAGCAGTTCTTC. Protein sequence: CASSFGVGDEQFF.

The table lists this clonotype with many counts. The chain uses TRBV27 and TRBJ1-5; D may be TRBD1 (5 bases). This CDR3 is built from 15 residues. The V end lost 3 bases, the J end lost 0 bases, and 9 bases lay between the germline ends. Germline CDR1 reads MNHEY; CDR2 reads SMNVEV (reference sequence). The CDR3 sequence is CASSFSQGSNQPQHF. For the CDR3, the DNA is TGTGCCAGCAGTTTTTCGCAGGGTAGCAATCAGCCCCAGCATTTT.

The chain couples TRBV11-3 to TRBJ2-7; D may be TRBD2 (6 bases). The germline CDR1 and CDR2 sequences are SGHNT and YENEEA. This CDR3 region has 13 residues. Trimming left V 5 bases short and J 3 bases short, with 11 bases between. CDR3 sequence (DNA): TGTGCCAGCAGCGCCGGGGGAAACTACGAGCAGTACTTC. It codes for CASSAGGNYEQYF. The complete variable domain, with remaining parts taken from reference TRBV11-3 and TRBJ2-7, reads EAGVVQSPRYKIIEKKQPVAFWCNPISGHNTLYWYLQNLGQGPELLIRYENEEAVDDSQLPKDRFSAERLKGVDSTLKIQPAELGDSAVYLCASSAGGNYEQYFGPGTRLTVT.

With respect to this clonotype: This may stem from a read error, because a much larger clone lies one nucleotide away. The gene calls are TRBV7-9 and TRBJ2-5; no firm D call. The CDR3 loop spans 15 amino acids. V lost 2 bases and J 1 base, leaving 11 bases between the germline ends. From germline, CDR1 is SEHNR and CDR2 FQNEAQ (reference sequence). The CDR3 sequence is CASSLLGSSQETQYF. CDR3 nucleotide sequence: TGTGCCAGCAGCTTATTGGGAAGCTCCCAAGAGACCCAGTACTTC.

A remark on this clonotype: A single base separates this from a much larger clone, so it may be a read error. The J gene is TRBJ1-4, the V gene TRBV7-9; D possibly corresponds to TRBD1 (5 bases). The CDR3 loop spans 15 amino acids. Germline V gene data show CDR1 as SEHNR and CDR2 as FQNEAQ (reference sequence). CDR3 in DNA: TGTGCCGGCAGCCAATCGGAGGGGCTTAATGAAAAACTGTTTTTT. It translates to CAGSQSEGLNEKLFF. Complete variable domain (other parts from reference TRBV7-9 and TRBJ1-4): DTGVSQNPRHKITKRGQNVTFRCDPISEHNRLYWYRQTLGQGPEFLTYFQNEAQLEKSRLLSDRFSAERPKGSFSTLEIQRTEQGDSAMYLCAGSQSEGLNEKLFFGSGTQLSVL.

This clonotype was seen repeatedly, ten times or more. This CDR3 reads CASSPPGIWGYTF. The CDR3, as DNA: TGTGCCAGCAGCCCCCCAGGGATCTGGGGCTACACCTTC. The chain is built from TRBV5-6 and TRBJ1-2; D might be TRBD1 (5 bases). Between the trimmed V and J ends, which lost 4 bases and 8 bases, there was a span of 15 bases. CDR3 size: 13 residues. Looked up from germline, CDR1 is SGHDT and CDR2 is YYEEEE.

Remarks on this clonotype: A read error may be the cause here, since a much bigger clone is one base away. The chain joins TRBV7-2 to TRBJ2-3, with D tentatively TRBD1 (5 bases). Trimming stripped 7 bases from V and 2 bases from J, with 16 bases between. The CDR3 consists of 15 residues. The germline V gene encodes CDR1 SGHTA and CDR2 FQGNSA. The DNA for the CDR3 is TGTGCCAGCACAGGCTATCAGGGTCTCACAGATACGCAGTATTTT. It yields the protein CASTGYQGLTDTQYF.

This sequence joins TRBV6-5 and TRBJ2-1, with TRBD1 matching 10 bases. Germline trimming cut 7 bases from V and 7 bases from J; bases unmatched to any gene: 10. The CDR3 is made up of 15 amino acids. Germline values: CDR1 MNHEY, CDR2 SVGAGI. CDR3: CASTHGTGALNEQFF. The CDR3 nucleotides are TGTGCCAGCACCCACGGGACAGGGGCTTTGAATGAGCAGTTCTTC.

V usage is TRBV27 and J usage is TRBJ1-2; a possible D gene is TRBD1 (5 bases). Germline V CDR1 and CDR2: MNHEY, SMNVEV (reference sequence). The CDR3 has 13 amino acids. Trimming took off 5 bases at V and 3 bases at J, with 10 bases between the two ends. CDR3 in DNA: TGTGCCAGCAGTGGGGGTTCGGACTATGGCTACACCTTC. This encodes CASSGGSDYGYTF.

The table lists this clonotype with many counts. This rearrangement joins TRBV27 to TRBJ1-2; 7 nucleotides match TRBD1. V trimming: 2 bases; J trimming: 5 bases; junction bases outside the gene matches: 8. This CDR3 is 15 amino acids long. Germline V CDR1 and CDR2: MNHEY, SMNVEV (reference sequence). The CDR3 DNA is TGTGCCAGCAGTTTAGTCCCCACAGGGGCTTATGGCTACACCTTC. Protein sequence: CASSLVPTGAYGYTF.

The chain recombines TRBV27 with TRBJ2-2; 7 nucleotides match TRBD1. Germline values: CDR1 MNHEY, CDR2 SMNVEV (reference sequence). The CDR3 totals 14 residues. J lost 3 bases, V lost 8 bases, and 6 bases had no gene match. The CDR3 DNA follows: TGTGCCAGCCGGGACAGAGGATACACCGGGGAGCTGTTTTTT. This translates into CASRDRGYTGELFF.

Comments on this clonotype: A much larger clone differs by one base, so this may be a read error. The rearrangement joins TRBV7-6 to TRBJ2-7, with 8 bases identical to TRBD1. Germline CDR1 is SGHVS and CDR2 is FNYEAQ. After removal of 6 bases from V and 3 bases from J, the junction contained 10 bases not matched to a gene. CDR3 length equals 15 residues. The CDR3 DNA sequence: TGTGCCAGCAGTTCCCGGACAGGGTACTTCTACGAGCAGTACTTC. This encodes CASSSRTGYFYEQYF.

This clonotype was detected many times. The chain links TRBV4-1 to TRBJ2-7, with D perhaps TRBD1 or TRBD2 (5 bases each). Trimming stripped 3 bases from V and 3 bases from J, with 12 bases between. This CDR3 contains 14 residues. Germline CDR1 and CDR2: MGHRA and YSYEKL. CDR3 residues: CASSQPGPGYEQYF. The DNA of the CDR3 is TGCGCCAGCAGCCAGCCGGGACCGGGCTACGAGCAGTACTTC.

The V call is TRBV12-5, the J call TRBJ2-1, with 7 bases lining up with TRBD1. Trimming cost V 6 bases and J 0 bases; bases outside gene matches: 5. This CDR3 contains 15 residues. CDR1 and CDR2 from the germline V gene are LGHNT and FRNRAP. The CDR3 sequence: CASGPDRASYNEQFF. CDR3 coding DNA: TGTGCTAGTGGCCCCGACAGGGCCTCCTACAATGAGCAGTTCTTC.

The gene calls are TRBV19 and TRBJ1-5; D ambiguous. There are 13 residues in the CDR3. CDR1 is LNHDA, CDR2 SQIVND, per germline (reference sequence). With 8 bases removed from V and 6 bases from J, the gap between germline ends came to 14 bases. In DNA, the CDR3 is TGTGCCAGTGGCGGGAACCTCGGTCAGCCCCAGCATTTT. This sequence encodes CASGGNLGQPQHF.

This clonotype was observed a handful of times. The chain recombines TRBV6-1 with TRBJ2-1; a weak D match, TRBD2 (5 bases). V was clipped by 1 base and J by 0 bases, with 10 bases between them. The CDR3 has 16 amino acids. Germline values: CDR1 MNHNS, CDR2 SASEGT. CDR3 loop: CASSEVRENSYNEQFF. The CDR3 nucleotides are TGTGCCAGCAGTGAAGTAAGGGAGAACTCCTACAATGAGCAGTTCTTC.

This clonotype has at least ten counts. This sequence joins TRBV6-5 and TRBJ1-6, with a possible D match to TRBD1 (5 bases). The length of the CDR3 is 14 residues. Trimming shortened V by 0 bases and J by 13 bases, and 13 bases separated the two germline ends. Germline values: CDR1 MNHEY, CDR2 SVGAGI. DNA for the CDR3: TGTGCCAGCAGTTACTCGTCCGGGGCCGCGCCCCTCCACTTT. Translating gives CASSYSSGAAPLHF.